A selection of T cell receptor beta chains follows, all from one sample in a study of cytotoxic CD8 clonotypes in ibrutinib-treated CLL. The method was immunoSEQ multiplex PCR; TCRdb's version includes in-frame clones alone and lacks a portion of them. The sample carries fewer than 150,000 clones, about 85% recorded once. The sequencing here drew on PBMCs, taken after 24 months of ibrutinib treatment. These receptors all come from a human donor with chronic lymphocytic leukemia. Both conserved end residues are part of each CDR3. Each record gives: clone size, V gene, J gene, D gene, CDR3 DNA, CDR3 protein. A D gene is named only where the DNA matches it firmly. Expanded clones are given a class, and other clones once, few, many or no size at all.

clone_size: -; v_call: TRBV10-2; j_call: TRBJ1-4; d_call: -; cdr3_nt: TGCGCCAGCAGTGATTCGGGCGATGAAAAACTGTTTTTT; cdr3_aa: CASSDSGDEKLFF
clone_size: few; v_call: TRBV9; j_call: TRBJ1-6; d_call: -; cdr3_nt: TGTGCCAGCAGCGTGGGACGGCGCAGCTATAATTCACCCCTCCACTTT; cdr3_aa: CASSVGRRSYNSPLHF
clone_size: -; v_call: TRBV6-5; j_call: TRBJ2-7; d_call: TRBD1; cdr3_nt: TGTGCCAGCAGTTACAAATCGGGACAGGGGTACTTC; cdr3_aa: CASSYKSGQGYF
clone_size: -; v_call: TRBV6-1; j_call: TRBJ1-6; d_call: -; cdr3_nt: TGTGCCAGCAAAGTCCCAGGGATTTATAATTCACCCCTCCACTTT; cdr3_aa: CASKVPGIYNSPLHF
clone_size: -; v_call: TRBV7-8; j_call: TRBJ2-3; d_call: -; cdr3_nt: TGTGCCAGCAGCCCGTACAGCACAGATACGCAGTATTTT; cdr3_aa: CASSPYSTDTQYF
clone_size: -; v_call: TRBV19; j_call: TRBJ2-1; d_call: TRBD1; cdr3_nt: TGTGCCAGTAGTACCAGACAGGGGGCCTCCTACAATGAGCAGTTCTTC; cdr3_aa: CASSTRQGASYNEQFF
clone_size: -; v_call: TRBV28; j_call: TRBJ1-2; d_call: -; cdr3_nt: TGTGCCAGCAGCCCGGGGGGGTCTAACTATGGCTACACCTTC; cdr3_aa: CASSPGGSNYGYTF
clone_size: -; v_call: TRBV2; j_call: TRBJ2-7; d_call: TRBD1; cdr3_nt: TGTGCCAGCAGGAAAGGCCTCCACCGGACAGGGGGCGACGAGCAGTACTTC; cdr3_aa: CASRKGLHRTGGDEQYF
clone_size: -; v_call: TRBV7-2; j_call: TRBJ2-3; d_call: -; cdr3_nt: TGTGCCAGCAGCTACCCTCCACCAACCACAGATACGCAGTATTTT; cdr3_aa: CASSYPPPTTDTQYF
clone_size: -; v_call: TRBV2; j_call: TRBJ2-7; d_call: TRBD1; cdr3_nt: TGTGCCAGCAGTGTGGCCGGACAGGGGGCAGGGGAGCAGTACTTC; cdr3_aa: CASSVAGQGAGEQYF
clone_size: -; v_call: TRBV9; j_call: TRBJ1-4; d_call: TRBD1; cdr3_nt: TGTGCCAGCAGCGTAGGGGGGACAGGGGTTGAAAAACTGTTTTTT; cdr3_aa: CASSVGGTGVEKLFF
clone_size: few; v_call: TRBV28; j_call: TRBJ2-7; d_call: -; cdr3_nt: TGTGCCAGCAGTCCGAGAGGGCAGCATAACTACGAGCAGTACTTC; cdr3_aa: CASSPRGQHNYEQYF
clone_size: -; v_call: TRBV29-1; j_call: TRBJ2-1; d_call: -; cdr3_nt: TGCAGCCCATCAACGGGAGCCTACAATGAGCAGTTCTTC; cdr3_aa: CSPSTGAYNEQFF
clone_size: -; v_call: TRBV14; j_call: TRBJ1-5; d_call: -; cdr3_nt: TGTGCCAGCAGCCAAGATCTCGAGGGAGCCCAGCATTTT; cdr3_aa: CASSQDLEGAQHF